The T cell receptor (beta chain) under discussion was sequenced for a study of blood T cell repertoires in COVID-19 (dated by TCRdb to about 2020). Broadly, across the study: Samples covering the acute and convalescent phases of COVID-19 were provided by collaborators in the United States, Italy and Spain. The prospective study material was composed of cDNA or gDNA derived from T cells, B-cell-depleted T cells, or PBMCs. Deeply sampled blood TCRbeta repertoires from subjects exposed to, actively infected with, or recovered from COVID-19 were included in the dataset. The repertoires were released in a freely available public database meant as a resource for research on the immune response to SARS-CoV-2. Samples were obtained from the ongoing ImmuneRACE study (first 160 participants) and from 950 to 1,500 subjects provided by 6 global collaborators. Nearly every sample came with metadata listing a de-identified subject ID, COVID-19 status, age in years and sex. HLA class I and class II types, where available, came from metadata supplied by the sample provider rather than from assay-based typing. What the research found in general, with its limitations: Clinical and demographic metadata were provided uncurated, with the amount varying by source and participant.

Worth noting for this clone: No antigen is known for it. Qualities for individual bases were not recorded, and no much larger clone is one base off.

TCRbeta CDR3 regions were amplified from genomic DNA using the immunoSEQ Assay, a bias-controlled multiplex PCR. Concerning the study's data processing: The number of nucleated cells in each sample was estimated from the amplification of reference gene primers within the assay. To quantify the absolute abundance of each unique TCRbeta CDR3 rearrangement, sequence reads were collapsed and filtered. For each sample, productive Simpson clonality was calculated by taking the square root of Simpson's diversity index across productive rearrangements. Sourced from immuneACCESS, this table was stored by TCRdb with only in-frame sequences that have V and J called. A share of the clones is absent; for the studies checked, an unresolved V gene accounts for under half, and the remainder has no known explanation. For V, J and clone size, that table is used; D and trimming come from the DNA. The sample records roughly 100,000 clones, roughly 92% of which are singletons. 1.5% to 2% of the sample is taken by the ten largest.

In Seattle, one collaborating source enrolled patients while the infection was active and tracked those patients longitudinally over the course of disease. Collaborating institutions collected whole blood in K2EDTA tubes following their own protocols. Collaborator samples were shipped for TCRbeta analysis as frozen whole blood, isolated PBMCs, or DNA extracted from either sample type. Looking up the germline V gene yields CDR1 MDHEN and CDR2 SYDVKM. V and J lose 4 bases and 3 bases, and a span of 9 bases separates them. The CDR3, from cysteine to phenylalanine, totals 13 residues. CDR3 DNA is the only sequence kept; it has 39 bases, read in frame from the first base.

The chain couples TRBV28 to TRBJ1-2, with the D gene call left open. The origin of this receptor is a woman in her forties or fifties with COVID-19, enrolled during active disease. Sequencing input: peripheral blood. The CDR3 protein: CASSSRGYYGYTF. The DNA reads TGTGCCAGCAGTTCGAGAGGGTACTATGGCTACACCTTC.